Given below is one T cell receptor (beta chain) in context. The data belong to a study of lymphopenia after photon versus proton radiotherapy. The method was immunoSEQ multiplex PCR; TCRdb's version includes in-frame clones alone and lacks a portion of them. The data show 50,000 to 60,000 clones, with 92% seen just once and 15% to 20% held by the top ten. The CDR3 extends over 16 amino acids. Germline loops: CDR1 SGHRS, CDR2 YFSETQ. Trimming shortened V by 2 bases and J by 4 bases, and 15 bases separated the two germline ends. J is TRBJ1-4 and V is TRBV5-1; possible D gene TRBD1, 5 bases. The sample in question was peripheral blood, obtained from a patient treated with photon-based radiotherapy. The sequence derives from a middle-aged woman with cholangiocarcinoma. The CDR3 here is CASSLRRDPFNEKLFF. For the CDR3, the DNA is TGCGCCAGCAGCTTAAGAAGGGACCCTTTTAATGAAAAACTGTTTTTT.